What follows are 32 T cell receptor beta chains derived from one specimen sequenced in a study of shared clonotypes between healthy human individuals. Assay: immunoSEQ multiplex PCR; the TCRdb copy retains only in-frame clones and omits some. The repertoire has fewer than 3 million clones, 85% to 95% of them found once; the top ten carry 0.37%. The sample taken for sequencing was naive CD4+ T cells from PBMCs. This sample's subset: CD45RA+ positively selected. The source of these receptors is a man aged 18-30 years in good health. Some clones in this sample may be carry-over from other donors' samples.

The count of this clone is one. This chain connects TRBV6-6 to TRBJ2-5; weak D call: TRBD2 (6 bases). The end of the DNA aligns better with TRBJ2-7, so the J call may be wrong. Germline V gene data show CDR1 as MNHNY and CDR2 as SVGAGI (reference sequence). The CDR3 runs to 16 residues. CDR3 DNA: TGTGCCAGCAGTTTGGGGGGTAGGGCAGGGAGGTACGAGCAGTACTTC. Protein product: CASSLGGRAGRYEQYF.

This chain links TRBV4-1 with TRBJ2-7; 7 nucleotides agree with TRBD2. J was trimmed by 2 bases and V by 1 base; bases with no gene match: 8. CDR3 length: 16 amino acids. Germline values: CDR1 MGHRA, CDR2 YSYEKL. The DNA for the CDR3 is TGCGCCAGCAGCCAAGCGTTCCAGCGGGATACCTACGAGCAGTACTTC. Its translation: CASSQAFQRDTYEQYF.

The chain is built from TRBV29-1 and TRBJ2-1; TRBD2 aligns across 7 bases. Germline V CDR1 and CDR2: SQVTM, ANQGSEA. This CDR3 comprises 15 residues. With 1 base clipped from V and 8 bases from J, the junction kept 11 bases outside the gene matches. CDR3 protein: CSVEGVGGARDEQFF. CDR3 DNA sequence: TGCAGCGTTGAAGGGGTGGGAGGGGCCAGGGATGAGCAGTTCTTC.

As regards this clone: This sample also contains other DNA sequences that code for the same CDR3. Here the CDR3 reads CASRPSSYEQYF. The CDR3 DNA sequence: TGTGCCAGCCGACCCAGCTCCTACGAGCAGTACTTC. The rearrangement joins TRBV2 to TRBJ2-7; D uncertain. V lost 8 bases, J lost 0 bases, and 8 bases lay in between. This CDR3 is built from 12 residues. Per germline, CDR1 SNHLY and CDR2 FYNNEI.

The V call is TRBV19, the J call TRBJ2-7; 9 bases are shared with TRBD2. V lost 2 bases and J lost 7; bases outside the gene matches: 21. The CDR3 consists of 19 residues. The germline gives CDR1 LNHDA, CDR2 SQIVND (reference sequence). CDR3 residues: CASSISFGGDSGRRYEQYF. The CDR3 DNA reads TGTGCCAGTAGTATATCCTTTGGAGGGGATAGCGGGAGACGTTATGAGCAGTACTTC.

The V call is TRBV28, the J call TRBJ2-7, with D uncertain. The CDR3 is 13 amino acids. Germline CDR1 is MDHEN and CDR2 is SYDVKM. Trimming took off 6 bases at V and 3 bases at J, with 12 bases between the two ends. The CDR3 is CASSRGSGYEQYF. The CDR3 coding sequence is TGTGCCAGCAGCCGCGGATCCGGCTACGAGCAGTACTTC.

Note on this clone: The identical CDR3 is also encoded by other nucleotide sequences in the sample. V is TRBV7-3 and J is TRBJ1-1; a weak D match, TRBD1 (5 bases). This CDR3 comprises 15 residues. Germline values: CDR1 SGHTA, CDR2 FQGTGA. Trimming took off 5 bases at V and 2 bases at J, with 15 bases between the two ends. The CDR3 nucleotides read TGTGCCAGCAGCCCTAGCGGGGCATTAAACACTGAAGCTTTCTTT. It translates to CASSPSGALNTEAFF.

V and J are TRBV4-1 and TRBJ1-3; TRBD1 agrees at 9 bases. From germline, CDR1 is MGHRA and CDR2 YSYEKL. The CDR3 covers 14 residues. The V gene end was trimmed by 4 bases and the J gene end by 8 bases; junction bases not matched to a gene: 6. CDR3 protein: CASSPPGQGDTIYF. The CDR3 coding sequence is TGCGCCAGCAGCCCACCGGGACAGGGCGACACCATATATTTT.

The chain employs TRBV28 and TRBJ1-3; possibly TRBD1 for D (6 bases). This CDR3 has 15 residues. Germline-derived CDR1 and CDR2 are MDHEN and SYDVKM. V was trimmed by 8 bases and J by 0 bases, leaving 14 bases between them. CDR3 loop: CASHPGAYSGNTIYF. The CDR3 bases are TGTGCCAGCCACCCGGGGGCCTACTCTGGAAACACCATATATTTT. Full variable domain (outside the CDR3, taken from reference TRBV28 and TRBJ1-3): DVKVTQSSRYLVKRTGEKVFLECVQDMDHENMFWYRQDPGLGLRLIYFSYDVKMKEKGDIPEGYSVSREKKERFSLILESASTNQTSMYLCASHPGAYSGNTIYFGEGSWLTVV.

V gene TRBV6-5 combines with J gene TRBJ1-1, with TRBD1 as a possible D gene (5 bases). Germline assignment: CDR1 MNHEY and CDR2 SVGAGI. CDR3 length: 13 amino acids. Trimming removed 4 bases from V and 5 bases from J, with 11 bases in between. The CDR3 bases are TGTGCCAGCAGTTTCTTCAGGGAAACTGAAGCTTTCTTT. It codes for CASSFFRETEAFF.

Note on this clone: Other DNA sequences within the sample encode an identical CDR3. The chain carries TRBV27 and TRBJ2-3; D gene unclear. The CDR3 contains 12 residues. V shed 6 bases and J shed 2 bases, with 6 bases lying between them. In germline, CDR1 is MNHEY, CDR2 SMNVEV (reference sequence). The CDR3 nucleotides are TGTGCCAGCAGCTCCTTCACAGATACGCAGTATTTT. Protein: CASSSFTDTQYF.

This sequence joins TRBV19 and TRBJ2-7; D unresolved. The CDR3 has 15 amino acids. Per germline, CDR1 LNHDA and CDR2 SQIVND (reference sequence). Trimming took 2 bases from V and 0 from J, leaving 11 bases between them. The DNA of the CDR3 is TGTGCCAGTAGTATATCGGCCGCGAGCTCCTACGAGCAGTACTTC. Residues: CASSISAASSYEQYF.

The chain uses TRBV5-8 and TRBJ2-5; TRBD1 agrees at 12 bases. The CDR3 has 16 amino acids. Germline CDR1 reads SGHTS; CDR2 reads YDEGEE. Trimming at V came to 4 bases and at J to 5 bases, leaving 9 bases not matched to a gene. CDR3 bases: TGTGCCAGCAGCCGTGGGACAGGGGGCTTAGGGGAGACCCAGTACTTC. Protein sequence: CASSRGTGGLGETQYF.

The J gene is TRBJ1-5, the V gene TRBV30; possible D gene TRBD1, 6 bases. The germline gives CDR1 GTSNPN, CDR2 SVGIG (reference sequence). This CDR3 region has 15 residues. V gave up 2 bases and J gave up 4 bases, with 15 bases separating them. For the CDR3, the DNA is TGTGCCTGGAGTTCCCCCCCAGGGACAAATCAGCCCCAGCATTTT. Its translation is CAWSSPPGTNQPQHF.

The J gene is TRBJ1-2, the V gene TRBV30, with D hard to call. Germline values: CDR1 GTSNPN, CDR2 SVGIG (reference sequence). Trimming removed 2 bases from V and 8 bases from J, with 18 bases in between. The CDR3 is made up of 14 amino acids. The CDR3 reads CAWSRAGRFGGYTF. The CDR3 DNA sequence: TGTGCCTGGAGTCGGGCAGGACGTTTCGGGGGCTACACCTTC.

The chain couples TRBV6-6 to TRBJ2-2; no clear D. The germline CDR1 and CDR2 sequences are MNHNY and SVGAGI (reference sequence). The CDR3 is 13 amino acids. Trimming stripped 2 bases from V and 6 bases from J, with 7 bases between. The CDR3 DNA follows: TGTGCCAGCAGTTACCTGTTGGCCGGGGAGCTGTTTTTT. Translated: CASSYLLAGELFF.

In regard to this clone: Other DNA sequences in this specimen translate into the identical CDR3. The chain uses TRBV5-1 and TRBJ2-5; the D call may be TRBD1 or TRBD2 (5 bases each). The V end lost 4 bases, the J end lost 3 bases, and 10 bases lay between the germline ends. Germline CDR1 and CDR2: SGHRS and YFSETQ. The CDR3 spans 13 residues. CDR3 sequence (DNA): TGCGCCAGCAGCCGGCAGGGAGAAGAGACCCAGTACTTC. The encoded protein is CASSRQGEETQYF.

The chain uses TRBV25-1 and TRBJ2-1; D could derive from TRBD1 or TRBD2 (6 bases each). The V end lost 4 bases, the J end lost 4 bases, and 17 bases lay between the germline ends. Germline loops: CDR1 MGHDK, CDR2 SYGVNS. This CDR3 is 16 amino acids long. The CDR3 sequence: CASSGPAEGVYNEQFF. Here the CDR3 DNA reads TGTGCCAGCAGTGGGCCAGCGGAGGGGGTTTACAATGAGCAGTTCTTC.

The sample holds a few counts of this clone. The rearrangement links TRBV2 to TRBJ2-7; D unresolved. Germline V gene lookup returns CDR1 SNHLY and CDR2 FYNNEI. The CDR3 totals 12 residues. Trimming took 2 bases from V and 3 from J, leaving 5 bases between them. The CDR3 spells CASSETDYEQYF. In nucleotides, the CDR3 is TGTGCCAGCAGTGAAACGGACTACGAGCAGTACTTC.

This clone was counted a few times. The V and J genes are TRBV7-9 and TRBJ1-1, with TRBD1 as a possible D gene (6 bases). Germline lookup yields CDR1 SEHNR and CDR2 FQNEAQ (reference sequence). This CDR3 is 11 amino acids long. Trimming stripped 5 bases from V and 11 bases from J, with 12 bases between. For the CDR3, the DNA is TGTGCCAGCAGCACAGGGTGGGTTGCTTTCTTT. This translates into CASSTGWVAFF. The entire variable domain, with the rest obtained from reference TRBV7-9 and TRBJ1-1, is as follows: DTGVSQNPRHKITKRGQNVTFRCDPISEHNRLYWYRQTLGQGPEFLTYFQNEAQLEKSRLLSDRFSAERPKGSFSTLEIQRTEQGDSAMYLCASSTGWVAFFGQGTRLTVV.

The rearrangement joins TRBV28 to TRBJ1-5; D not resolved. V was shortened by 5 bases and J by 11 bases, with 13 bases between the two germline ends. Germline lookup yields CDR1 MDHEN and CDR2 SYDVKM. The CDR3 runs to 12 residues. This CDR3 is CASSPPQRAQHF. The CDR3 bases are TGTGCCAGCAGTCCACCGCAGAGGGCCCAGCATTTT.

CDR3 protein: CAWSVGSGGTDTQYF. The CDR3 nucleotides read TGTGCCTGGAGTGTAGGTAGCGGGGGAACAGATACGCAGTATTTT. J is TRBJ2-3 and V is TRBV30, with TRBD2 identical over 9 bases. The V gene end was trimmed by 0 bases and the J gene end by 3 bases; junction bases not matched to a gene: 4. Germline loops: CDR1 GTSNPN, CDR2 SVGIG (reference sequence). The CDR3 contains 15 residues.

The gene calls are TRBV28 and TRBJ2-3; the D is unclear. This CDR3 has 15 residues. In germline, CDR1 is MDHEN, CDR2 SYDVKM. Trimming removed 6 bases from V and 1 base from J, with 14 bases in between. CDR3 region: CASRATLPGTDTQYF. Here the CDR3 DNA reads TGTGCCAGCAGGGCGACACTCCCGGGCACAGATACGCAGTATTTT.

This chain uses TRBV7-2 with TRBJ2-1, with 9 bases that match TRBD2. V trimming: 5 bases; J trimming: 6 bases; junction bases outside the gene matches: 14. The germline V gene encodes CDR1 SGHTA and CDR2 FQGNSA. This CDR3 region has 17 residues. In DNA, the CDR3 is TGTGCCAGCAGCCGACGGGGTGGAGCGGGAGGATCCAATGAGCAGTTCTTC. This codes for CASSRRGGAGGSNEQFF.

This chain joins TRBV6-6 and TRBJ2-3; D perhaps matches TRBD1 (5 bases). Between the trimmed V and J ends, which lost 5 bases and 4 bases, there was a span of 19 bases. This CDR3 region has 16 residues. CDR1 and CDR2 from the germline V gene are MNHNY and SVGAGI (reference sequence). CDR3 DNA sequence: TGTGCCAGCAGTCCCATAGTGGGGCTTCCCTCAGATACGCAGTATTTT. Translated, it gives CASSPIVGLPSDTQYF.

CDR3 bases: TGCGCCAGCAGCAACCAGAGGACAGCCTCGGAGACCCAGTACTTC. Its translation: CASSNQRTASETQYF. J is TRBJ2-5 and V is TRBV5-1, with D possibly matching TRBD1 (6 bases). Germline V gives CDR1 SGHRS, CDR2 YFSETQ. V shed 4 bases and J shed 5 bases, with 18 bases lying between them. CDR3 length: 15 amino acids.

The CDR3 DNA sequence: TGTGCCAGCAGTGAAAATTCGCTCCTCTTAGCGCAGTACTTC. It yields the protein CASSENSLLLAQYF. The V call is TRBV2, the J call TRBJ2-7, with D uncertain. CDR1 SNHLY and CDR2 FYNNEI come from the germline V gene. CDR3 size: 14 residues. The V end lost 2 bases, the J end lost 9 bases, and 17 bases lay between the germline ends. The full variable domain, completed using reference TRBV2 and TRBJ2-7, is EPEVTQTPSHQVTQMGQEVILRCVPISNHLYFYWYRQILGQKVEFLVSFYNNEISEKSEIFDDQFSVERPDGSNFTLKIRSTKLEDSAMYFCASSENSLLLAQYFGPGTRLTVT.

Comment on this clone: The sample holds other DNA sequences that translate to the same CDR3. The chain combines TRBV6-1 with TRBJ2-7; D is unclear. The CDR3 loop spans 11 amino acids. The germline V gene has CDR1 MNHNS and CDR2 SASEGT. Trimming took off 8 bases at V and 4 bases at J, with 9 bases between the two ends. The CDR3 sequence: CASSALYEQYF. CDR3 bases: TGTGCCAGCTCGGCCCTATACGAGCAGTACTTC.

The CDR3 protein is CASGGSGRKETQYF. CDR3 in DNA: TGTGCCAGCGGAGGTAGCGGGAGAAAAGAGACCCAGTACTTC. The gene calls are TRBV28 and TRBJ2-5, with 9 bases matching TRBD2. The trim removed 8 bases at V and 3 bases at J, leaving 7 bases unmatched. The CDR3 is 14 residues long. The V gene's germline CDR1 is MDHEN and CDR2 SYDVKM.

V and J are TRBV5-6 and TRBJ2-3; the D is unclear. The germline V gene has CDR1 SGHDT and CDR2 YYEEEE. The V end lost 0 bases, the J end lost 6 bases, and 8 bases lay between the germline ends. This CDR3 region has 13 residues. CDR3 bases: TGTGCCAGCAGCTTGGATATGGCGGATACGCAGTATTTT. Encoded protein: CASSLDMADTQYF.

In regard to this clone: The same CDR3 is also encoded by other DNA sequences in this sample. This CDR3 reads CASRPSGSSYNEQFF. In nucleotides, the CDR3 is TGTGCCAGCAGACCCAGCGGGAGCTCCTACAATGAGCAGTTCTTC. The V call is TRBV5-4, the J call TRBJ2-1; 8 bases are a match to TRBD2. The V and J ends lost 5 bases and 0 bases, in that order; junction bases with no gene match: 4. The CDR3 length is 15 residues. CDR1 and CDR2 from the germline V gene are SGHNT and YYREEE (reference sequence).

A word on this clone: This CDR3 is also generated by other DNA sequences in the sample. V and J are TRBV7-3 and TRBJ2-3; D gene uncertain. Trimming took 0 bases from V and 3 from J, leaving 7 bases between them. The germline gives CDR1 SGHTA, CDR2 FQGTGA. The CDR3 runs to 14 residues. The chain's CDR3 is CASSLTAFTDTQYF. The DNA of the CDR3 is TGTGCCAGCAGCTTAACAGCGTTTACAGATACGCAGTATTTT. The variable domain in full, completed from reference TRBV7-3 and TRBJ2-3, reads GAGVSQTPSNKVTEKGKYVELRCDPISGHTALYWYRQSLGQGPEFLIYFQGTGAADDSGLPNDRFFAVRPEGSVSTLKIQRTERGDSAVYLCASSLTAFTDTQYFGPGTRLTVL.